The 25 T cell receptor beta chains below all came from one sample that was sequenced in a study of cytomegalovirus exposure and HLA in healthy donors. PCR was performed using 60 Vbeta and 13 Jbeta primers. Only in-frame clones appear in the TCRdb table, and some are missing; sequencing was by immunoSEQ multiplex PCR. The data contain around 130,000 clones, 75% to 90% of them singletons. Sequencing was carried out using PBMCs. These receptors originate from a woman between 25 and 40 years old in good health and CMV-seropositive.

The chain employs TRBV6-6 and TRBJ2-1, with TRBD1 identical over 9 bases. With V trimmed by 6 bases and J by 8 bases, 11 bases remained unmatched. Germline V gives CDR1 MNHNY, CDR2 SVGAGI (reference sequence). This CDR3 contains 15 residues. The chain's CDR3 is CASSITGGPWDEQFF. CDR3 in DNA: TGTGCCAGCAGCATCACAGGGGGCCCCTGGGATGAGCAGTTCTTC.

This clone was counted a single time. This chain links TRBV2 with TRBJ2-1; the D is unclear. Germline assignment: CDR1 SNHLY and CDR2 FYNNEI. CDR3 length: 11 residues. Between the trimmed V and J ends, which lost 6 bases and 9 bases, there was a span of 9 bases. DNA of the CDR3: TGTGCCAGCAGCGCCGTACTTGAGCAGTTCTTC. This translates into CASSAVLEQFF.

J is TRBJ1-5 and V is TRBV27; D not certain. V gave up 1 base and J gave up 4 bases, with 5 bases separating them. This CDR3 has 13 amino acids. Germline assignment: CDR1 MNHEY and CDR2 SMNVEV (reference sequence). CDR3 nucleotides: TGTGCCAGCAGTTTATTGAGTAATCAGCCCCAGCATTTT. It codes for CASSLLSNQPQHF.

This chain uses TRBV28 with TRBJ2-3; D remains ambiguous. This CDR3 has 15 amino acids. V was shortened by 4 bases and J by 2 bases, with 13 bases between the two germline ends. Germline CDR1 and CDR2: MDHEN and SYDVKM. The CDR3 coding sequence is TGTGCCAGCAGTTACCCTCCCCAGGACACAGATACGCAGTATTTT. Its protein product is CASSYPPQDTDTQYF.

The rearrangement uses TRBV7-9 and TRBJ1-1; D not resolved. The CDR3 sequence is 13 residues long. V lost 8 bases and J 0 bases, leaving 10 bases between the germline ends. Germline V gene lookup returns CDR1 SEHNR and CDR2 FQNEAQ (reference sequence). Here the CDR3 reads CASARPLNTEAFF. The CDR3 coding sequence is TGTGCCAGCGCCAGGCCGCTGAACACTGAAGCTTTCTTT.

This CDR3 reads CASSGGGGGNTIYF. Written as DNA, the CDR3 is TGTGCCAGCAGCGGAGGAGGGGGCGGAAACACCATATATTTT. The V gene is TRBV2, the J gene TRBJ1-3, with 7 bases that match TRBD1. The CDR3 is 14 residues long. Germline CDR1 is SNHLY and CDR2 is FYNNEI. Germline trimming cut 6 bases from V and 4 bases from J; bases unmatched to any gene: 6.

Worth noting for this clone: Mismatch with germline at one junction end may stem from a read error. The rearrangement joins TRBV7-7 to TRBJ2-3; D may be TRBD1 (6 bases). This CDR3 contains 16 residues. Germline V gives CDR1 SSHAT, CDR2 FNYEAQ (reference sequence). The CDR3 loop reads CASSQLGQGSTDTQYF. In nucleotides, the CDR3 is TGTGCTAGCAGCCAGCTAGGGCAGGGGAGCACAGATACGCAGTATTTT.

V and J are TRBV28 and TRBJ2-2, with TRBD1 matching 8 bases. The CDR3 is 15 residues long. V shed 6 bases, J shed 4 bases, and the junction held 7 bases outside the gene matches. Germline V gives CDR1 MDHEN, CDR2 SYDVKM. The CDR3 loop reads CASRLQGESTGELFF. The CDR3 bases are TGTGCCAGCAGATTACAGGGGGAAAGCACCGGGGAGCTGTTTTTT.

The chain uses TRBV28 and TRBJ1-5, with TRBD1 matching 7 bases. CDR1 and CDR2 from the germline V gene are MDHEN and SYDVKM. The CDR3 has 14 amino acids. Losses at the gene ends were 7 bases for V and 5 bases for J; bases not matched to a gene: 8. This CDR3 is CASKPGQSHQPQHF. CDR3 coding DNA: TGTGCCAGCAAGCCGGGACAGTCTCATCAGCCCCAGCATTTT.

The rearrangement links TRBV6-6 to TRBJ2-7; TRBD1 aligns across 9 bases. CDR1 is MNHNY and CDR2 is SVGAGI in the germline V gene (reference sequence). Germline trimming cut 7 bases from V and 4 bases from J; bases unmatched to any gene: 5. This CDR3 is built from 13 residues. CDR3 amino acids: CASNPGQGYEQYF. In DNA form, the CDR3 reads TGTGCCAGCAATCCGGGACAGGGTTACGAGCAGTACTTC.

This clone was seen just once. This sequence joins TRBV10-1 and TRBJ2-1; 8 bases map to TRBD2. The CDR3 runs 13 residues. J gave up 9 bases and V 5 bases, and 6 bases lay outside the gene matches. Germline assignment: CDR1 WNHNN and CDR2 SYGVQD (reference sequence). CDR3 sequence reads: CASSPAGVREQFF. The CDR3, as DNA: TGCGCCAGCAGTCCAGCGGGAGTCCGTGAGCAGTTCTTC.

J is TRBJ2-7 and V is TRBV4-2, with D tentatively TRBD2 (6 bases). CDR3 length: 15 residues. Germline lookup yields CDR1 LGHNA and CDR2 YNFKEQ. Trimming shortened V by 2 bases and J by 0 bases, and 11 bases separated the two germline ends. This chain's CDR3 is CASSQSLASSYEQYF. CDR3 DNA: TGTGCCAGCAGCCAAAGCCTAGCGAGCTCCTACGAGCAGTACTTC.

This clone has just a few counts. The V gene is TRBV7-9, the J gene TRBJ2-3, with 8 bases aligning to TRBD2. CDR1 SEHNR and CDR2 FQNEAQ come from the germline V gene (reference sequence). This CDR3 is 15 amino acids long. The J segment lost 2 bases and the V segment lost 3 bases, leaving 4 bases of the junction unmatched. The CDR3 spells CASSFSGTHTDTQYF. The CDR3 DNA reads TGTGCCAGCAGCTTTAGCGGGACCCACACAGATACGCAGTATTTT.

The CDR3 DNA sequence: TGCGCCAGCAGCGAGGGGGTGGGGACTAGATTGGATACGCAGTATTTT. Translated, it gives CASSEGVGTRLDTQYF. This chain uses TRBV5-1 with TRBJ2-3; 8 nucleotides line up with TRBD2. The V segment lost 4 bases and the J segment 6 bases; nucleotides outside the gene matches: 13. Germline V lookup: CDR1 SGHRS, CDR2 YFSETQ. The CDR3 has 16 residues.

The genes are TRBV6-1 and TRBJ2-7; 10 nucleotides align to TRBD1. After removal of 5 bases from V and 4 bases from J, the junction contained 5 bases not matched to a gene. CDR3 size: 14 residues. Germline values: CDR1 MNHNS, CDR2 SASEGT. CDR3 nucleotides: TGTGCCAGCAGTAGACAGGGGGCAGAGTACGAGCAGTACTTC. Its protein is CASSRQGAEYEQYF.

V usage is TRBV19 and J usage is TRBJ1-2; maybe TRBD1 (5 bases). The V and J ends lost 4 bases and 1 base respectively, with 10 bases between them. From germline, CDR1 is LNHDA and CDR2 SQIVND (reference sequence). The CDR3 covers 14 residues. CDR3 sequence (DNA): TGTGCCAGTAGTACGGGACTGAATAACTATGGCTACACCTTC. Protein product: CASSTGLNNYGYTF. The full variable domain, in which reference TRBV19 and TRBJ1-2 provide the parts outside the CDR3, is DGGITQSPKYLFRKEGQNVTLSCEQNLNHDAMYWYRQDPGQGLRLIYYSQIVNDFQKGDIAEGYSVSREKKESFPLTVTSAQKNPTAFYLCASSTGLNNYGYTFGSGTRLTVV.

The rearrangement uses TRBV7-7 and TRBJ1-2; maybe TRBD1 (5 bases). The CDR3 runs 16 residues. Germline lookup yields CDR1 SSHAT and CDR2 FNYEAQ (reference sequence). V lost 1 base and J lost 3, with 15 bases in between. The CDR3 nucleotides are TGTGCCAGCAGCTTAGGGGAGGGGTTAGAGGACTATGGCTACACCTTC. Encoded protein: CASSLGEGLEDYGYTF.

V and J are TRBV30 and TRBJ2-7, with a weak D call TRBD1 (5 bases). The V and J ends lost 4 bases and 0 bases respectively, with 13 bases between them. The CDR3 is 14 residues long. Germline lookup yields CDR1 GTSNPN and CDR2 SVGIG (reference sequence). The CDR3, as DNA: TGTGCCTGGACCACAGGTTCTAGCTCCTACGAGCAGTACTTC. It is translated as CAWTTGSSSYEQYF.

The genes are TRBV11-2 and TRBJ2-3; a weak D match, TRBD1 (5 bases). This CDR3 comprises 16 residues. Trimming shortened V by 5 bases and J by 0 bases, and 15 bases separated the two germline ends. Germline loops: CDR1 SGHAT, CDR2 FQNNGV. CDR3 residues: CASSQGALPSTDTQYF. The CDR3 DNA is TGTGCCAGCAGCCAAGGGGCCTTACCTAGCACAGATACGCAGTATTTT.

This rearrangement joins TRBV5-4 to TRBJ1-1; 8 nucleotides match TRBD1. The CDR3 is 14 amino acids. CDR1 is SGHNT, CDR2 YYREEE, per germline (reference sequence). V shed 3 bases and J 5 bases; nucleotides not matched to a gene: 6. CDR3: CASSSTGGGTEAFF. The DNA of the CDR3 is TGTGCCAGCAGCTCCACAGGGGGAGGAACTGAAGCTTTCTTT.

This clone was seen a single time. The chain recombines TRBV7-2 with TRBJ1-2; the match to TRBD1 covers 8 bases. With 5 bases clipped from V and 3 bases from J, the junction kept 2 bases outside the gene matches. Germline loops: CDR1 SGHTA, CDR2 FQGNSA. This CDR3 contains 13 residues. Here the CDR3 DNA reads TGTGCCAGCAGCCAGGGGGCATACTATGGCTACACCTTC. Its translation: CASSQGAYYGYTF.

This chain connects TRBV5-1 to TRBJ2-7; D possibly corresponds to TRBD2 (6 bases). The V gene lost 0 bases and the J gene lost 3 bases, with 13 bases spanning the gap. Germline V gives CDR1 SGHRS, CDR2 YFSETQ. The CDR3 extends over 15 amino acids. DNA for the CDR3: TGCGCCAGCAGCTTGGAGGTCGGGGGAAACTACGAGCAGTACTTC. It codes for CASSLEVGGNYEQYF. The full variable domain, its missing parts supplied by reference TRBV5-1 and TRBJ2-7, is KAGVTQTPRYLIKTRGQQVTLSCSPISGHRSVSWYQQTPGQGLQFLFEYFSETQRNKGNFPGRFSGRQFSNSRSEMNVSTLELGDSALYLCASSLEVGGNYEQYFGPGTRLTVT.

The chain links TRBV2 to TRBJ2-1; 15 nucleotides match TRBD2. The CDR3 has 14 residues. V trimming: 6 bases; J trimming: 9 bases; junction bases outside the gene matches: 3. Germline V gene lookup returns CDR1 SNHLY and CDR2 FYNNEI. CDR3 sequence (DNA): TGTGCCAGCAGGTCGGGACTAGCGGGGGGTGAGCAGTTCTTC. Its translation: CASRSGLAGGEQFF. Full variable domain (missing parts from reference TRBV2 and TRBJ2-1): EPEVTQTPSHQVTQMGQEVILRCVPISNHLYFYWYRQILGQKVEFLVSFYNNEISEKSEIFDDQFSVERPDGSNFTLKIRSTKLEDSAMYFCASRSGLAGGEQFFGPGTRLTVL.

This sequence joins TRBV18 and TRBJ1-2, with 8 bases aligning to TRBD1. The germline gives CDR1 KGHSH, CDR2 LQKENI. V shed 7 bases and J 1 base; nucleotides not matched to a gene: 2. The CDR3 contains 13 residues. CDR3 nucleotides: TGTGCCAGCTGGGACAGGAGTAACTATGGCTACACCTTC. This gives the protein CASWDRSNYGYTF.

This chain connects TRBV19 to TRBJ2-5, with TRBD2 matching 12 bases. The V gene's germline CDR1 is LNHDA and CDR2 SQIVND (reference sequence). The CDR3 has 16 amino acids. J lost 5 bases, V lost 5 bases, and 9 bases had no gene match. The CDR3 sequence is CASSSGLAGLLETQYF. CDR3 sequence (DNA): TGTGCCAGTAGTTCCGGACTAGCGGGGTTGTTGGAGACCCAGTACTTC. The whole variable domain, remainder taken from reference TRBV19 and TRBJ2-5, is DGGITQSPKYLFRKEGQNVTLSCEQNLNHDAMYWYRQDPGQGLRLIYYSQIVNDFQKGDIAEGYSVSREKKESFPLTVTSAQKNPTAFYLCASSSGLAGLLETQYFGPGTRLLVL.